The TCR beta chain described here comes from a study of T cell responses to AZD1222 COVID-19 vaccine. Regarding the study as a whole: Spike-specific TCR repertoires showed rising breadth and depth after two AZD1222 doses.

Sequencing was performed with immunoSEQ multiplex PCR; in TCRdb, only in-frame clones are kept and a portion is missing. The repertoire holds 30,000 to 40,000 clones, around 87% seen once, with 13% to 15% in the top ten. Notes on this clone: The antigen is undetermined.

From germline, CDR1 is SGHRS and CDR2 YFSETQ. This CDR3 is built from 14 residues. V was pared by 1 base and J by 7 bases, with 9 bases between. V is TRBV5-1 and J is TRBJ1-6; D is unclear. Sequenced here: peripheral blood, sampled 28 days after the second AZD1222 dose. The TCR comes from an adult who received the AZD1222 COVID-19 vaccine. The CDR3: CASSLSRVNSPLHF. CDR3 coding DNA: TGCGCCAGCAGCTTGTCCCGCGTGAATTCACCCCTCCACTTT.